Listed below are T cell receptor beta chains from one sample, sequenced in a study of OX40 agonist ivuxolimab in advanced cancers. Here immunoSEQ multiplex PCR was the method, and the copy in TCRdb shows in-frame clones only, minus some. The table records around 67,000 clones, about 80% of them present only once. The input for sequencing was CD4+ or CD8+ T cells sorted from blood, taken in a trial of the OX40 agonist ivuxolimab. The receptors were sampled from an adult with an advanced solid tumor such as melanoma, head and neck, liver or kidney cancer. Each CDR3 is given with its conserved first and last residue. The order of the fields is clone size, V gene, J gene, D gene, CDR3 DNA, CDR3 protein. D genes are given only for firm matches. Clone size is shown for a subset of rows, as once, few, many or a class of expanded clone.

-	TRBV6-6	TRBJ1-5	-	TGTGCCAGCAGGCCCGGCGGGCACAGCAATCAGCCCCAGCATTTT	CASRPGGHSNQPQHF
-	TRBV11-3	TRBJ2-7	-	TGTGCCAGCAGCCAAGGACCATACGAGCAGTACTTC	CASSQGPYEQYF
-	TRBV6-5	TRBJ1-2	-	TGTGCCAGCAGTTACCTGGTAATCGGCAGGGTTTATGGCTACACCTTC	CASSYLVIGRVYGYTF
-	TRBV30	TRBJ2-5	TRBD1	TGTGCGTACGGGACAGTTCAAGAGACCCAGTACTTC	CAYGTVQETQYF
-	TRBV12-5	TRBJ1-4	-	TGTGCTAGTGGTTTGGGCGCTGGACAGACAGAACTGTTTTTT	CASGLGAGQTELFF
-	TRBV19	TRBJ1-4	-	TGTGCCAGTAGTGCTCGCACCCAGGGGCTTGGAGAAAAACTGTTTTTT	CASSARTQGLGEKLFF
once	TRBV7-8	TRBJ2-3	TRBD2	TGTGCCAGCAGCCACCCTCTAGCGGGAATGACAGATACGCAGTATTTT	CASSHPLAGMTDTQYF
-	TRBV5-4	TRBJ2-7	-	TGTGCCAGCAGCCTGATGGACAGCCTCTACGAGCAGTACTTC	CASSLMDSLYEQYF
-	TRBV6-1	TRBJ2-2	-	TGTGCCAGCAGTGTTGAGCAGTTTGGCGGGGAGCTGTTTTTT	CASSVEQFGGELFF
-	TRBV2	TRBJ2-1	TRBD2	TGTGCCAGCAGTGAAGCGGGGGGGATATACAATGAGCAGTTCTTC	CASSEAGGIYNEQFF
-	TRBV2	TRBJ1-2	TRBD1	TGTGCCAGCGCCATCCCGGGACAGGGGTATGGCTACACCTTC	CASAIPGQGYGYTF
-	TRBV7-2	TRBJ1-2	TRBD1	TGTGCCAGCAGCCCCATGGGACAGGGGGGAGGCTACACCTTC	CASSPMGQGGGYTF
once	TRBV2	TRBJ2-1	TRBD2	TGTGCCAGCAGGTCCGGGACTAGCGTGGGGAATGAGCAGTTCTTC	CASRSGTSVGNEQFF
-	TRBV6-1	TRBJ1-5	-	TGTGCCAGCAGTGACAGGGGTAGTGGTCAGCCCCAGCATTTT	CASSDRGSGQPQHF
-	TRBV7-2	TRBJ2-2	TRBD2	TGTGCCAGCAGCTTAGAGGTGGCTAGCGGGGCGTCGTGGACCGGGGAGCTGTTTTTT	CASSLEVASGASWTGELFF
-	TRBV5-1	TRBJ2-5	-	-	CASSSSSPGKETQYF
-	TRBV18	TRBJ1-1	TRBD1	TGTGCCAGCTCACCCCTCAGGGGGCTGATGAACACTGAAGCTTTCTTT	CASSPLRGLMNTEAFF
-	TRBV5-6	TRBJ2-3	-	TGTGCCAGCAGCTTGGCCGCAGATACGCAGTATTTT	CASSLAADTQYF
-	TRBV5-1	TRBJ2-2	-	TGCGCCAGCAACCGCCTTGGAGGCAACACCGGGGAGCTGTTTTTT	CASNRLGGNTGELFF
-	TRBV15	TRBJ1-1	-	TGTGCCACCAGCAGAGAGTTGAACACTGAAGCTTTCTTT	CATSRELNTEAFF
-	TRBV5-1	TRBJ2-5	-	TGCGCCAGCAGCTCAGGGAACACAAAAGAGACCCAGTACTTC	CASSSGNTKETQYF
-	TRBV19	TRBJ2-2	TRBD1	TGTGCCAGTAGTACGACAGGGGGCCGGGACACCGGGGAGCTGTTTTTT	CASSTTGGRDTGELFF